These 3 T cell receptor beta chains came from one sample sequenced in a study of spatial heterogeneity in lung cancer. Study-wide findings and caveats: Tumoral mutation counts were tracked by counts of expanded intratumoral alpha and beta TCRs.

No antigen has been identified for these receptors. The time point was: sample taken at primary tumor resection. Via MiXCR, TCRdb re-called the 5' RACE reads, giving one row per CDR3 protein. Seen here are about 3,000 distinct CDR3 sequences, less than 14% observed once, and the top ten hold roughly 12%. The sequencing used lung tumor tissue, collected at surgery. These receptor sequences come from a male donor with early-stage non-small cell lung cancer.

This clonotype is labeled as medium-sized (0.01 to 0.1%). The library was prepared for alpha chains; this beta chain is a stray read, so its frequency means little. Written as DNA, the CDR3 is TGTGCCAGCAGCTTCACAGGGACAACTAATGAAAAACTGTTTTTT. Protein: CASSFTGTTNEKLFF. V is TRBV7-2 and J is TRBJ1-4, with a tentative D call TRBD1 (6 bases). The CDR3 runs to 15 residues. V shed 3 bases and J shed 0 bases, with 8 bases lying between them. Germline CDR1 reads SGHTA; CDR2 reads FQGNSA.

This clonotype qualifies as medium-sized. A library made for alpha chains picked up this beta chain off target, so its size means little. The chain carries TRBV4-2 and TRBJ2-1; a weak D match, TRBD2 (6 bases). CDR1 and CDR2 from the germline V gene are LGHNA and YNFKEQ. CDR3 length: 18 amino acids. With 1 base removed from V and 4 bases from J, the gap between germline ends came to 20 bases. CDR3: CASSQGPPGGTLYNEQFF. Here the CDR3 DNA reads TGTGCCAGCAGCCAAGGTCCACCGGGCGGGACGCTTTACAATGAGCAGTTCTTC.

By proportion, this clonotype is large. This beta chain is off target for a library built for alpha chains, so its abundance means little. This chain links TRBV18 with TRBJ2-1; TRBD2 agrees at 7 bases. This CDR3 is built from 15 residues. V dropped 5 bases and J dropped 0; count of bases not matched to a gene: 4. Per germline, CDR1 KGHSH and CDR2 LQKENI. The CDR3 reads CASSGEGSSYNEQFF. In DNA, the CDR3 is TGTGCCAGCTCAGGGGAGGGGAGCTCCTACAATGAGCAGTTCTTC.